This TCR beta chain was sequenced for a study of T cell clonotyping in hematopoietic cell transplantation. The CDR3 contains 15 residues. V shed 2 bases and J shed 6 bases, with 17 bases lying between them. Looked up from germline, CDR1 is MNHEY and CDR2 is SVGAGI. The time point was: recipient sample about 28 days before transplant, after cytoreduction. Only in-frame clones appear in the TCRdb table, and some are missing; sequencing was by immunoSEQ multiplex PCR. The sample records roughly 29,000 clones, around 70% being singletons. This chain connects TRBV6-5 to TRBJ2-7; D gene uncertain. The sequenced sample was peripheral blood mononuclear cells, obtained before stem cell transplant. This TCR was recovered from a man aged 50-59 years with myelodysplastic syndrome. Some clones in this sample may be carry-over from other donors' samples. This chain's CDR3 is CASSYRPQALGEQYF. The CDR3 nucleotides read TGTGCCAGCAGTTACCGGCCCCAGGCGCTCGGCGAGCAGTACTTC.